Below are 7 T cell receptor beta chains sequenced from a single sample in a study of vaccination and CD4 T cells after COVID-19. These receptors have no known antigen. Treatment here: approximately nine-day PBMC culture with coronavirus spike peptide pools or control peptides (ViraFEST assay). Cultured CD4+ T-cell DNA underwent Oncomine TCR Beta short-read sequencing. TCRdb independently ran MiXCR on the PCR reads; one entry per CDR3 protein. Here the sample spans around 13,000 distinct CDR3 sequences, more than 20% being singletons. The sample in question was CD4+ T cells from blood, cultured in vitro, obtained after SARS-CoV-2 vaccination. Every receptor here comes from a human donor who had recovered from COVID-19.

The gene calls are TRBV28 and TRBJ2-5; 8 nucleotides agree with TRBD2. After removal of 6 bases from V and 4 bases from J, the junction contained 4 bases not matched to a gene. This CDR3 has 13 residues. CDR1 MDHEN and CDR2 SYDVKM come from the germline V gene. CDR3 DNA sequence: TGTGCCAGCAGGGGACTAGGGGCAGAGACCCAGTACTTC. Translation gives CASRGLGAETQYF.

By frequency in the sample, this clonotype is medium-sized. The chain carries TRBV7-2 and TRBJ2-1; 7 bases align to TRBD2. The CDR3 totals 16 residues. With V trimmed by 0 bases and J by 10 bases, 12 bases remained unmatched. Germline-derived CDR1 and CDR2 are SGHTA and FQGNSA. CDR3 DNA sequence: TGTGCCAGCAGCTTAGCCCCCATGGGCCCGCGGGGGGAGCAGTTCTTC. This codes for CASSLAPMGPRGEQFF.

The V call is TRBV21-1, the J call TRBJ2-1; the D call of TRBD2 is as the table states it, not checked on the DNA. TRBV21-1 has pseudogene status. The CDR3 extends over 15 amino acids. This CDR3 is CASRFPRPSYNEQFF. CDR3 in DNA: TGTGCCAGCAGGTTCCCGCGACCCTCCTACAATGAGCAGTTCTTC.

This clonotype was seen only a few times. CDR3 nucleotide sequence: TGTGCCAGCAGCTCCCCTCCCTCAGGAAAACTGTTTTTT. This gives the protein CASSSPPSGKLFF. The chain links TRBV7-2 to TRBJ1-4; D not resolved. Trimming stripped 4 bases from V and 10 bases from J, with 13 bases between. Germline V gene lookup returns CDR1 SGHTA and CDR2 FQGNSA. The CDR3 loop spans 13 amino acids.

This chain links TRBV19 with TRBJ1-5; 8 positions agree with TRBD1. V was clipped by 1 base and J by 2 bases; unmatched bases: 1. The CDR3 runs 15 residues. CDR1 and CDR2 from the germline V gene are LNHDA and SQIVND (reference sequence). CDR3 loop: CASSIGQGRNQPQHF. The CDR3 DNA sequence: TGTGCCAGTAGTATAGGACAGGGGCGCAATCAGCCCCAGCATTTT. The whole variable domain, filled in from reference TRBV19 and TRBJ1-5, reads DGGITQSPKYLFRKEGQNVTLSCEQNLNHDAMYWYRQDPGQGLRLIYYSQIVNDFQKGDIAEGYSVSREKKESFPLTVTSAQKNPTAFYLCASSIGQGRNQPQHFGDGTRLSIL.

The chain links TRBV5-1 to TRBJ2-5, with D maybe TRBD1 (5 bases). The CDR3 is made up of 15 amino acids. CDR1 is SGHRS, CDR2 YFSETQ, per germline. Trimming cost V 1 base and J 5 bases, with 15 bases left between them. This chain's CDR3 is CASSLLVRGSETQYF. The CDR3 region has the DNA TGCGCCAGCAGCTTGTTAGTAAGGGGAAGTGAGACCCAGTACTTC.

The table lists this clonotype with a few counts. The V call is TRBV20-1, the J call TRBJ2-5; 10 nucleotides line up with TRBD1. CDR3 size: 13 residues. V lost 6 bases to trimming and J lost 5 bases; unmatched junction nucleotides: 6. CDR1 and CDR2 from the germline V gene are DFQATT and SNEGSKA (reference sequence). The CDR3 loop is CSARPGQGETQYF. The CDR3 DNA reads as TGCAGTGCCCGACCGGGACAGGGGGAGACCCAGTACTTC.